This TCR beta chain appears in the sequencing data of a study of post-analysis software for immune sequencing data. Carried by the TCR beta cDNA libraries were unique molecular identifiers. TCRdb passed the PCR reads through MiXCR, listing each CDR3 protein once. The data show 700,000 to 800,000 distinct CDR3 sequences, with just under 30% seen just once and around 0.6% held by the top ten. V was clipped by 1 base and J by 5 bases, with 11 bases between them. This CDR3 contains 14 residues. CDR1 and CDR2 from the germline V gene are SGHTA and FQGNSA. There are a few counts of this clonotype. The target antigen is unknown. General study findings and limits: Patients used roughly five TRBV segments, including TRBV5-6, TRBV5-1 and TRBV20-1, more often than controls.

The specimen was blood. The TCR sequence derives from a girl aged 10 to 17 with multiple sclerosis. The chain recombines TRBV7-2 with TRBJ2-5; a possible D gene is TRBD1 (6 bases). CDR3 sequence reads: CASSLGGQSETQYF. The CDR3 DNA is TGTGCCAGCAGCTTAGGGGGACAATCGGAGACCCAGTACTTC.